The present T cell receptor (beta chain) was sequenced within a study of technical replicates of blood from a handful of donors. Germline V gives CDR1 KGHSH, CDR2 LQKENI. The CDR3 extends over 14 amino acids. Trimming shortened V by 5 bases and J by 5 bases, and 15 bases separated the two germline ends. Method: immunoSEQ multiplex PCR; TCRdb's copy keeps in-frame clones and lacks some. The sample consists of about 72,000 clones, around 95% of them appearing once. This receptor was taken from a human donor in good health. The sequenced sample consisted of T cells isolated from PBMCs. This chain connects TRBV18 to TRBJ2-5; maybe TRBD2 (6 bases). The CDR3 region has the DNA TGTGCCAGCTCAGGGGACGCCGGAGGGGAGACCCAGTACTTC. It is translated as CASSGDAGGETQYF.